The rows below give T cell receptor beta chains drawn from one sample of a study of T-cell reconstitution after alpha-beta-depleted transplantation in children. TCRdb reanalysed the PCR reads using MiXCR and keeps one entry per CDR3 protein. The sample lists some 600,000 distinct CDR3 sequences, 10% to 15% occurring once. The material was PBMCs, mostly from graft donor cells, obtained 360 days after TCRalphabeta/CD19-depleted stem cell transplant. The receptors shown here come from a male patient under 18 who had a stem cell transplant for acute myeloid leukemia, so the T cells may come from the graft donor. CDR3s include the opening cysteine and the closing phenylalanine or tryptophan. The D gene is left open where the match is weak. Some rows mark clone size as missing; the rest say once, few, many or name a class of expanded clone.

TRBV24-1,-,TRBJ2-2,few,CATRGTGITGELFFF,-
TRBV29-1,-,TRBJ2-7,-,CSVLTANPFYEQYF,TGCAGCGTCCTGACAGCCAACCCTTTCTACGAGCAGTACTTC
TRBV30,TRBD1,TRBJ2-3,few,CAYGQGQASRDTQYF,TGTGCCTACGGACAGGGTCAAGCCTCACGGGATACGCAGTATTTT
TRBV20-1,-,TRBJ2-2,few,CSAWGTITGELFF,TGCAGTGCTTGGGGGACAATTACCGGGGAGCTGTTTTTT
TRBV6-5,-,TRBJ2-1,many,CASSYRSGSNTPYNEQFF,TGTGCCAGCAGCTACAGGTCTGGCTCCAATACCCCCTACAATGAGCAGTTCTTC
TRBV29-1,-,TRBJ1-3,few,CSVDTGGGTSGNTIYF,TGCAGCGTTGACACCGGGGGGGGGACCTCTGGAAACACCATATATTTT
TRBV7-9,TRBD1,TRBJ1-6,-,CASSSGTGVNSPLHF,TGTGCCAGCAGCTCCGGGACAGGGGTTAATTCACCCCTCCACTTT
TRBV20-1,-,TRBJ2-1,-,CSASTRRSYNEQFF,TGCAGTGCTAGTACTAGAAGGTCCTACAATGAGCAGTTCTTC
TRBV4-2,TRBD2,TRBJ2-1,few,CASSQGLAVRLGQFF,TGTGCCAGCAGCCAAGGACTAGCGGTTCGTCTGGGGCAGTTCTTC
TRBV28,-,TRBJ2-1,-,CACSLVWVSYNEQFF,TGTGCCTGCAGTTTGGTGTGGGTGTCCTACAATGAGCAGTTCTTC
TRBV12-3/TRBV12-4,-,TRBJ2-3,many,CASSLRQVYRDTQYF,TGTGCCAGCAGTTTAAGGCAGGTCTATCGGGATACGCAGTATTTT
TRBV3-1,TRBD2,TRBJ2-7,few,CASSLGTSAEQYF,TGTGCCAGCAGCCTCGGGACTAGCGCCGAGCAGTACTTC
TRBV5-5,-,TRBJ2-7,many,CASGHYEQYF,TGTGCCAGCGGACACTACGAGCAGTACTTC
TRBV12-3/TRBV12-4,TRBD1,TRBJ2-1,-,CASSWTGKPINEQFF,TGTGCCAGCAGCTGGACAGGGAAGCCTATCAATGAGCAGTTCTTC
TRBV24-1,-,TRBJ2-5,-,CATSDLRQGRGETQYF,TGTGCCACCAGTGACCTACGACAGGGGAGGGGAGAGACCCAGTACTTC
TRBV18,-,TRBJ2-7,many,CASSPPQGFYEQYF,TGTGCCAGCTCACCACCCCAGGGGTTCTACGAGCAGTACTTC
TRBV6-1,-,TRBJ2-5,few,CASSASGRKETQYF,TGTGCCAGCAGCGCTAGTGGACGCAAAGAGACCCAGTACTTC
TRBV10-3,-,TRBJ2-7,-,CAISYRDPGEQYF,TGTGCCATCAGTTACCGGGACCCGGGGGAGCAGTACTTC
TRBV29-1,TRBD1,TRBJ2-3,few,CSVGTGPGGQYF,TGCAGCGTTGGGACAGGGCCTGGGGGGCAGTATTTT
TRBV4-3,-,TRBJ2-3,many,CASSQDWDGPTDTQYF,TGCGCCAGCAGCCAAGACTGGGACGGCCCCACAGATACGCAGTATTTT
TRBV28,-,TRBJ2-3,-,CASSLQEALTDTQYF,TGTGCCAGCAGCCTACAAGAGGCCCTCACAGATACGCAGTATTTT
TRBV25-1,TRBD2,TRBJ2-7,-,CASSDITGTRSEQYF,TGTGCCAGCAGTGATATAACCGGGACTAGGTCTGAGCAGTACTTC
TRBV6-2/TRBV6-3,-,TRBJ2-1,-,CASSSWRYNEQFF,TGTGCCAGCAGTTCATGGCGCTACAATGAGCAGTTCTTC
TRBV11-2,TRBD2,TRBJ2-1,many,CASSLQILAGVIKSYNEQFF,TGTGCCAGCAGCCTCCAGATACTAGCGGGAGTGATAAAGTCCTACAATGAGCAGTTCTTC
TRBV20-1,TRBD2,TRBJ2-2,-,CSARLAGGPHGELFF,TGCAGTGCTAGACTAGCGGGAGGGCCTCACGGGGAGCTGTTTTTT
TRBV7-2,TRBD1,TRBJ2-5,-,CASSRDRVETQYF,TGTGCCAGCAGCAGGGACAGGGTAGAGACCCAGTACTTC
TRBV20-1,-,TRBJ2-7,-,CSGTGRWDEQYF,TGCAGTGGGACGGGTCGATGGGACGAGCAGTACTTC
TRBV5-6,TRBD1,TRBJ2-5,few,CASSTTGTGQETQYF,TGTGCCAGCAGCACTACCGGGACAGGACAAGAGACCCAGTACTTC